These 21 T cell receptor beta chains came from one sample sequenced in a study of cytomegalovirus exposure and HLA in healthy donors. The primer mix had 60 Vbeta and 13 Jbeta primers. Sequenced by immunoSEQ multiplex PCR; TCRdb stores in-frame clones only, minus some. Among about 130,000 clones listed, 81% were seen once. Sequencing was carried out using PBMCs. These receptors all stem from a man in his late teens or twenties in good health and CMV-seronegative.

The J gene is TRBJ2-2, the V gene TRBV5-1; 12 bases line up with TRBD1. The V segment lost 7 bases and the J segment 6 bases; nucleotides outside the gene matches: 4. Germline loops: CDR1 SGHRS, CDR2 YFSETQ. The CDR3 extends over 14 amino acids. DNA of the CDR3: TGCGCCAGCGGAGGGACAGGGGGCCCCGGGGAGCTGTTTTTT. Translating it yields CASGGTGGPGELFF. The full variable domain, rest sourced from reference TRBV5-1 and TRBJ2-2, is KAGVTQTPRYLIKTRGQQVTLSCSPISGHRSVSWYQQTPGQGLQFLFEYFSETQRNKGNFPGRFSGRQFSNSRSEMNVSTLELGDSALYLCASGGTGGPGELFFGEGSRLTVL.

The V and J genes are TRBV12-5 and TRBJ1-3; TRBD1 might be the D (5 bases). The ends were cut back, 7 bases at V and 3 bases at J, with 10 bases in the middle. This CDR3 has 13 residues. Germline V gene data show CDR1 as LGHNT and CDR2 as FRNRAP. The CDR3 sequence is CASDGARGNTIYF. The CDR3 nucleotides read TGTGCTAGTGATGGGGCTCGTGGAAACACCATATATTTT.

The chain recombines TRBV7-8 with TRBJ1-5; perhaps TRBD1 as D (5 bases). Between the trimmed V and J ends, which lost 4 bases and 3 bases, there was a span of 13 bases. CDR1 is SGHVS and CDR2 is FQNEAQ in the germline V gene. This CDR3 comprises 15 residues. CDR3 in amino acids: CASSSGPGLNQPQHF. DNA for the CDR3: TGTGCCAGCAGCTCCGGCCCAGGGCTCAATCAGCCCCAGCATTTT.

This clone came up a few times. The chain combines TRBV4-1 with TRBJ2-1, with D possibly matching TRBD1 (5 bases). Trimming took off 7 bases at V and 0 bases at J, with 13 bases between the two ends. Germline V gene lookup returns CDR1 MGHRA and CDR2 YSYEKL. This CDR3 has 15 residues. The CDR3 spells CASTPNRGSYNEQFF. The CDR3 DNA reads TGCGCCAGCACCCCGAATAGGGGCTCCTACAATGAGCAGTTCTTC.

V usage is TRBV29-1 and J usage is TRBJ2-5; D not certain. The end of the DNA fits TRBJ2-7 better, so the J call may be wrong. Germline V gene sequence: CDR1 SQVTM, CDR2 ANQGSEA. The CDR3 is 12 amino acids. DNA of the CDR3: TGCAGCGCCGGCGGCAGAAGTTACGAGCAGTACTTC. Its translation is CSAGGRSYEQYF.

J is TRBJ2-7 and V is TRBV28; possibly TRBD1 for D (6 bases). The ends were cut back, 3 bases at V and 2 bases at J, with 14 bases in the middle. Per germline, CDR1 MDHEN and CDR2 SYDVKM. CDR3 length equals 15 residues. CDR3 bases: TGTGCCAGCAGTTTCTGGACAGAAGTTACCTACGAGCAGTACTTC. This translates into CASSFWTEVTYEQYF.

A few counts support this clone. The chain carries TRBV5-4 and TRBJ1-4; weak D call: TRBD1 (5 bases). Looked up from germline, CDR1 is SGHNT and CDR2 is YYREEE (reference sequence). This CDR3 is 15 amino acids long. V dropped 4 bases and J dropped 7 bases, with 17 bases sitting between them. The CDR3 loop reads CASSTRSGSGEKLFF. Here the CDR3 DNA reads TGTGCCAGCAGCACCCGGTCAGGGTCGGGTGAAAAACTGTTTTTT. Together with reference TRBV5-4 and TRBJ1-4, the CDR3 gives the full variable domain: ETGVTQSPTHLIKTRGQQVTLRCSSQSGHNTVSWYQQALGQGPQFIFQYYREEENGRGNFPPRFSGLQFPNYSSELNVNALELDDSALYLCASSTRSGSGEKLFFGSGTQLSVL.

The chain links TRBV7-2 to TRBJ2-2, with D possibly matching TRBD1 (6 bases). Germline lookup yields CDR1 SGHTA and CDR2 FQGNSA. The CDR3 runs 17 residues. V was cut by 5 bases and J by 7 bases, with 23 bases left in between. CDR3 in DNA: TGTGCCAGCAGCCTTGAGACAGGACCCACGGATGGCGGGGAGCTGTTTTTT. This sequence encodes CASSLETGPTDGGELFF.

This chain connects TRBV6-5 to TRBJ2-7; possibly TRBD1 for D (6 bases). Looked up from germline, CDR1 is MNHEY and CDR2 is SVGAGI. The CDR3 is made up of 16 amino acids. V was shortened by 2 bases and J by 3 bases, with 17 bases between the two germline ends. In DNA, the CDR3 is TGTGCCAGCAGTTACCGAAGGACAGCCTTGATCTACGAGCAGTACTTC. It is translated as CASSYRRTALIYEQYF.

This clone was counted only a few times. The V call is TRBV5-4, the J call TRBJ1-1; tentatively, D is TRBD1 (5 bases). V gave up 0 bases and J gave up 0 bases, with 9 bases separating them. The CDR3 sequence is 15 residues long. In germline, CDR1 is SGHNT, CDR2 YYREEE (reference sequence). The CDR3 DNA sequence: TGTGCCAGCAGCTTGGCCCAGGGTCTGAACACTGAAGCTTTCTTT. Encoded protein: CASSLAQGLNTEAFF.

In this sample, this clone turned up a few times. The chain carries TRBV5-1 and TRBJ1-1, with 7 bases identical to TRBD1. Per the germline V gene, CDR1 is SGHRS and CDR2 is YFSETQ. This CDR3 is 15 amino acids long. The J segment lost 7 bases and the V segment lost 6 bases, leaving 15 bases of the junction unmatched. CDR3 loop: CASKTVYRGSSEAFF. The CDR3 DNA reads TGCGCCAGCAAGACCGTCTACAGGGGAAGTAGTGAAGCTTTCTTT.

This clone appeared a few times. This chain uses TRBV5-4 with TRBJ2-3; 8 bases are a match to TRBD1. Germline lookup yields CDR1 SGHNT and CDR2 YYREEE (reference sequence). The V and J ends lost 3 bases and 0 bases, in that order; junction bases with no gene match: 3. The CDR3 loop spans 15 amino acids. CDR3 sequence reads: CASSWGQASTDTQYF. In DNA, the CDR3 is TGTGCCAGCAGCTGGGGACAGGCGAGCACAGATACGCAGTATTTT.

This chain joins TRBV9 and TRBJ2-1, with 8 positions matching TRBD2. This CDR3 contains 15 residues. The germline CDR1 and CDR2 sequences are SGDLS and YYNGEE. Germline trimming cut 1 base from V and 3 bases from J; bases unmatched to any gene: 3. This chain's CDR3 is CASSVSGGLYNEQFF. The CDR3 DNA follows: TGTGCCAGCAGCGTAAGCGGGGGCCTCTACAATGAGCAGTTCTTC.

Only one count was recorded for this clone. The rearrangement uses TRBV18 and TRBJ2-7, with D maybe TRBD2 (6 bases). The germline V gene encodes CDR1 KGHSH and CDR2 LQKENI. V lost 0 bases, J lost 7 bases, and 22 bases lay in between. The CDR3 consists of 17 residues. The CDR3 loop reads CASSPPMFGDSLREQYF. The CDR3 DNA follows: TGTGCCAGCTCACCACCGATGTTTGGGGACTCCCTACGGGAGCAGTACTTC.

The V call is TRBV5-1, the J call TRBJ2-1; D may be TRBD2 (6 bases). The CDR3 length is 16 residues. Per the germline V gene, CDR1 is SGHRS and CDR2 is YFSETQ. V lost 1 base to trimming and J lost 6 bases, with 17 bases between them. The CDR3 DNA sequence: TGCGCCAGCAGCTTGCAAGCCGGGGGTCCTACCAATGAGCAGTTCTTC. This sequence encodes CASSLQAGGPTNEQFF.

The chain recombines TRBV7-2 with TRBJ1-1; the D gene is possibly TRBD1 (6 bases). Germline lookup yields CDR1 SGHTA and CDR2 FQGNSA. Trimming cost V 3 bases and J 4 bases, with 9 bases left between them. The CDR3 spans 13 residues. CDR3 in amino acids: CASSFGGATEAFF. As DNA, the CDR3 is TGTGCCAGCAGCTTTGGGGGGGCCACTGAAGCTTTCTTT.

CDR3 nucleotides: TGTGCCAGCAGCTCCGGGACAGTTTTTGGTGGCTACACCTTC. It encodes CASSSGTVFGGYTF. The chain employs TRBV5-4 and TRBJ1-2, with 7 positions matching TRBD1. The CDR3 length is 14 residues. V shed 3 bases, J shed 7 bases, and the junction held 9 bases outside the gene matches. The V gene's germline CDR1 is SGHNT and CDR2 YYREEE (reference sequence).

The V gene is TRBV7-2, the J gene TRBJ2-5; 7 bases line up with TRBD1. V lost 8 bases, J lost 6 bases, and 9 bases stayed unmatched. CDR1 is SGHTA and CDR2 is FQGNSA in the germline V gene. CDR3 length: 13 residues. The CDR3 loop is CASALDRSQTQYF. In DNA form, the CDR3 reads TGTGCCAGCGCACTGGACAGGTCCCAGACCCAGTACTTC.

The chain joins TRBV10-3 to TRBJ1-5; D unclear. This CDR3 spans 13 amino acids. In germline, CDR1 is ENHRY, CDR2 SYGVKD. The V end lost 3 bases, the J end lost 4 bases, and 7 bases lay between the germline ends. CDR3 region: CAISEASNQPQHF. The DNA of the CDR3 is TGTGCCATCAGTGAAGCTAGTAATCAGCCCCAGCATTTT.

The J gene is TRBJ2-3, the V gene TRBV7-2; 13 nucleotides align to TRBD2. CDR1 SGHTA and CDR2 FQGNSA come from the germline V gene. The J segment lost 7 bases and the V segment lost 0 bases, leaving 4 bases of the junction unmatched. This CDR3 has 16 amino acids. CDR3 residues: CASSLATSGGPHTQYF. The DNA for the CDR3 is TGTGCCAGCAGCTTAGCGACTAGCGGGGGGCCTCATACGCAGTATTTT. The whole variable domain, filled in from reference TRBV7-2 and TRBJ2-3, reads GAGVSQSPSNKVTEKGKDVELRCDPISGHTALYWYRQSLGQGLEFLIYFQGNSAPDKSGLPSDRFSAERTGGSVSTLTIQRTQQEDSAVYLCASSLATSGGPHTQYFGPGTRLTVL.

The chain employs TRBV27 and TRBJ1-6, with D possibly being TRBD1 (6 bases). V was cut by 7 bases and J by 7 bases, with 11 bases left in between. The CDR3 spans 13 residues. Germline V gives CDR1 MNHEY, CDR2 SMNVEV (reference sequence). The CDR3 nucleotides read TGTGCCAGCACGTTGACAGGAAATTCACCCCTCCACTTT. This gives the protein CASTLTGNSPLHF.